This TCR beta chain stems from a study of vaccination and CD4 T cells after COVID-19 (dated 2022 in TCRdb). Notes on the research overall: Convalescent patients had a positive SARS-CoV-2 result on nasal swab PCR, and of these patients, under ten had mild disease and one had severe disease. Six males and four females were included in the convalescent cohort, with two Hispanic individuals, seven Caucasians, two Asians and one multiracial person represented. Two doses of either the Pfizer-BioNTech BNT162b2 vaccine (n=8) or the Moderna mRNA-1273 vaccine (n=2) were administered to participants. Post-COVID blood samples from convalescent patients were collected a median of around 110 days after diagnosis, with a range of roughly 30 to 161 days. The time from the second vaccine dose to post-vaccine blood sampling had a median of roughly 77 days and ranged from about 14 to 250 days. The cultures were stimulated with overlapping spike peptide pools from SARS-CoV-2 and from the common cold coronaviruses HCoV-NL63, HCoV-OC43 and HCoV-229E. As controls, cultures received a CEFX viral epitope pool (the positive control), an HIV-1 Nef peptide pool (the negative control), or no peptide at all. In around 9 COVID-19 convalescent patients and a handful of infection-naive healthy vaccine recipients, researchers compared the spike-specific CD4+ TCR repertoire from before mRNA vaccination with the repertoire from after.

According to the study, the label for this sample's treatment or condition signals: roughly 10-day PBMC culture with coronavirus spike peptide pools or control peptides (ViraFEST assay). The ViraFEST assay, used in the study, expanded antigen-specific T cells with peptide pools and then identified the expanded clonotypes through TCR sequencing. The convalescent patients' positive SARS-CoV-2 PCR tests were from March to December 2020, which was before the Alpha, Beta and Delta variants emerged in the United States. Fewer than 2.5 million PBMCs per well were cultured in IMDM with roughly 5% human AB serum and roughly 10 IU/ml IL-2, plus 10 ug/ml peptide pools. Half of the culture medium was replaced with fresh IL-2-containing medium on days 3 and 7. After about 10 days of culture, CD4+ T cells were isolated by negative selection using the EasySep CD4+ T cell isolation kit. Ficoll-Paque Plus gradient centrifugation was used to isolate PBMCs from whole blood, and the isolated PBMCs were then either used fresh or cryopreserved at -140C. Each culture condition was generally run in triplicate wells.

Notes on this clonotype: The antigen it recognizes is unknown. Base quality data are lacking; no much larger clone is found one base away.

What the authors observed across the whole study: Relatively few convalescent patients were included in the study, and early timepoints after natural infection were not analyzed. Of the vaccine-specific clones in convalescent patients, 304 of 307, or nearly all, reacted only to SARS-CoV-2 spike and did not cross-react with common cold coronaviruses. The median count of SARS-CoV-2-reactive clonotypes went up from 20 to 25 after infection to 35 to 40 after vaccination, although the change was not significant. Among convalescent patients, a median roughly 90% of the SARS-CoV-2-reactive clones seen after vaccination appeared only after vaccination, which suggests priming specific to the vaccine.

Trimming takes 3 bases from V and 6 bases from J, and the germline ends sit 11 bases apart. Per the germline V gene, SGHNT is the CDR1 and YENEEA is the CDR2. From its cysteine to its phenylalanine, the CDR3 spans 13 amino acids. Kept here is only the CDR3 DNA, which spans 39 bases and is read in frame from base 1. Receptor amplification or capture employed PCR. DNA from cultured CD4+ T cells underwent TCR sequencing with the Oncomine TCR Beta short-read assay at the Johns Hopkins FTIC core. The QIAamp micro DNA kit was used to extract genomic DNA from the cultured CD4+ T cells. Oncomine TCR Beta libraries made from cultured CD4+ T cells were pooled using unique dual indexes and sequenced on an Illumina iSeq 100. In the source study's methods: Non-productive sequences were filtered out, and CDR3s that did not start with C, did not end with F or W, or were shorter than 7 amino acids were discarded. The MANAFEST web application was used to identify antigen-specific clonotypes by comparing peptide-stimulated wells against reference wells and other culture wells. Positive clones required FDR below 0.05, an odds ratio above 5, and productive frequency above 0.1% in at least two of three replicate wells. Cross-reactive clonotypes were defined as significantly expanded in both SARS-CoV-2 spike wells and at least one common cold coronavirus spike condition. Using R version 3.6.1, CDR3 homology was evaluated through Levenshtein distances (stringdist) along with unrooted phylogenetic trees (ape). TCRdb reanalyzed the raw reads on its own, using fastp at Q25 for trimming and MiXCR for clone calling, and kept in-frame beta chains. Every CDR3 protein is listed once, alongside the most common genes and DNA of its rows. The authors' filters were not applied to this entry. Counted in this sample were over 11,000 distinct CDR3 sequences; 61% of them appeared once. Less than 20% of the sample rests with the top ten.

The chain links TRBV11-3 with TRBJ1-1; the D gene is not confidently resolved. Source material: CD4+ T cells from blood, cultured in vitro. The origin of this receptor is a human donor who had recovered from COVID-19. The DNA is TGTGCCAGCAGCTTTAGACCAGTTGCTGAAGCTTTCTTT. This gives the protein CASSFRPVAEAFF.